Each of the 7 T cell receptor beta chains below was sequenced from the same sample in a study of CD8 T cells in Susac syndrome. The authors reverse transcribed roughly 0.5 to 1 ug RNA with random hexamers. TCRdb recomputed calls from the immunoSEQ multiplex PCR reads with MiXCR, one row per CDR3 protein. Of just over 150,000 distinct CDR3 sequences in the sample, about 95% were seen once. The sample comprised CD4+ T cells from PBMCs. The source is a human donor with Susac syndrome.

The chain has TRBV11-1 and TRBJ1-1; D remains unclear. The V end lost 5 bases, the J end lost 2 bases, and 9 bases lay between the germline ends. Germline CDR1 SGHAT, CDR2 FQDESV (reference sequence). The CDR3 is 13 amino acids. CDR3 sequence (DNA): TGTGCCAGCAGCGCCATGGTCAACACTGAAGCTTTCTTT. As protein: CASSAMVNTEAFF.

The chain has TRBV20-1 and TRBJ1-5; 7 nucleotides align to TRBD1. J gave up 6 bases and V 5 bases, and 10 bases lay outside the gene matches. Germline lookup yields CDR1 DFQATT and CDR2 SNEGSKA (reference sequence). This CDR3 region has 14 residues. CDR3 amino acids: CSARPGGGLQPQHF. The CDR3 DNA reads as TGCAGTGCTCGGCCCGGAGGGGGCCTTCAGCCCCAGCATTTT.

The rearrangement links TRBV7-7 to TRBJ2-2, with 8 bases matching TRBD1. The trim removed 7 bases at V and 6 bases at J, leaving 10 bases unmatched. The CDR3 extends over 15 amino acids. CDR1 and CDR2 from the germline V gene are SSHAT and FNYEAQ (reference sequence). In nucleotides, the CDR3 is TGTGCCAGCACCCTTTCCACAGGGGGATCCGGGGAGCTGTTTTTT. Protein sequence: CASTLSTGGSGELFF.

The chain joins TRBV20-1 to TRBJ2-1; D uncertain. Germline loops: CDR1 DFQATT, CDR2 SNEGSKA (reference sequence). Trimming took 4 bases from V and 9 from J, leaving 7 bases between them. This CDR3 spans 10 amino acids. The CDR3 DNA reads as TGCAGTGCTAAACGAAGTGAGCAGTTCTTC. Protein: CSAKRSEQFF.

The chain carries TRBV20-1 and TRBJ1-1; a possible D gene is TRBD1 (5 bases). The CDR3 sequence is 14 residues long. V was pared by 6 bases and J by 5 bases, with 19 bases between. Germline V gene lookup returns CDR1 DFQATT and CDR2 SNEGSKA (reference sequence). CDR3 DNA sequence: TGCAGTGCCCGTCGCGGGGACCTTGTAACTGAAGCTTTCTTT. Amino acid sequence: CSARRGDLVTEAFF.

The rearrangement links TRBV13 to TRBJ1-6, with D possibly being TRBD1 (5 bases). The germline gives CDR1 PRHDT, CDR2 FYEKMQ (reference sequence). V was clipped by 6 bases and J by 7 bases, with 16 bases between them. The CDR3 spans 15 residues. The CDR3 protein is CASRPLGPKNSPLHF. The CDR3 DNA is TGTGCCAGCAGACCCCTGGGGCCAAAGAATTCACCCCTCCACTTT.

The genes are TRBV29-1 and TRBJ2-1; 10 nucleotides align to TRBD1. J was trimmed by 2 bases and V by 6 bases; bases with no gene match: 4. CDR3 length: 14 residues. Germline loops: CDR1 SQVTM, CDR2 ANQGSEA. The CDR3 here is CSVPGQGAYNEQFF. The DNA of the CDR3 is TGCAGCGTACCCGGACAGGGGGCCTACAATGAGCAGTTCTTC.